One TCR beta chain is described in this entry. Its target is not known. The source of the sample is a study of beta chain features in type 1 diabetes. J lost 10 bases, V lost 4 bases, and 7 bases had no gene match. Germline CDR1 reads MNHEY; CDR2 reads SMNVEV (reference sequence). CDR3 length: 13 amino acids. Study-wide findings and caveats: Across all four CD4+ subsets, people with type 1 diabetes showed modestly shorter TCRB CDR3s.

The investigators reverse transcribed all of the isolated RNA, so they sequenced expressed TCRB transcripts. Assay: immunoSEQ multiplex PCR; the TCRdb copy retains only in-frame clones and omits some. Counted here are around 400,000 clones, roughly 12% occurring once; the ten biggest clones make up 0.015% to 0.02%. The clonotype comes from a man between 18 and 35 years old in good health. The sample comprised naive CD4+ T cells from blood. The V and J genes are TRBV27 and TRBJ1-2; 9 bases match TRBD1. For the CDR3, the DNA is TGTGCCAGCAGTTCCGGGGACAGGGATGACTACACCTTC. It is translated as CASSSGDRDDYTF.